This T cell receptor beta chain was retrieved from a study of T-cell reconstitution after alpha-beta-depleted transplantation in children. Study-level findings and limits: Once a year had passed after transplant, T-cell counts and diversity came mostly from newly produced T cells. Several hundred expanded graft clones reportedly were the source of alpha-beta T cells about two months after transplant. Recipient T cells and thymic progenitors that survived gave rise to the high TCRbeta diversity observed at day 60 in some patients.

This CDR3 has 15 residues. The germline V gene encodes CDR1 LGHDT and CDR2 YNNKEL (reference sequence). V lost 2 bases and J lost 4; bases outside the gene matches: 4. The library targeted TCRbeta and was prepared with unique molecular identifiers. MiXCR, applied by TCRdb to the PCR reads, yields one record per CDR3 protein. There are around 230,000 distinct CDR3 sequences in the sample; over 15% occur only once, and around 44% lies in the top ten. Regarding this clonotype: Its antigen is unknown.

The TCR sequence derives from a male patient aged 2 to 10 who had a stem cell transplant for acute lymphoblastic leukemia, so the T cells may come from the graft donor. V and J are TRBV3-1 and TRBJ2-5; 10 nucleotides align to TRBD2. The starting material was PBMCs, mostly from graft donor cells, obtained 360 days after TCRalphabeta/CD19-depleted stem cell transplant. The CDR3 protein is CASSQLAGVGETQYF. In DNA, the CDR3 is TGTGCCAGCAGCCAACTAGCGGGAGTGGGAGAGACCCAGTACTTC.